This TCR beta chain came from a study of vaccination and CD4 T cells after COVID-19. Study details: Each control culture was treated with a CEFX pool, an HIV-1 Nef pool, or no peptide.

The V and J ends lost 2 bases and 5 bases respectively, with 16 bases between them. The CDR3 extends over 15 amino acids. Germline CDR1 reads MNHEY; CDR2 reads SVGAGI. Treatment: roughly 10-day PBMC culture with coronavirus spike peptide pools or control peptides (ViraFEST assay). Researchers collected the unexposed donor's CD4+ T cells before the COVID-19 pandemic (2011-2018). ViraFEST relied on peptide pools to expand antigen-specific T cells; the TCRs were sequenced afterward. A remark on this clonotype: The antigen remains unidentified.

The Oncomine TCR Beta short-read assay was applied to DNA of cultured CD4+ T cells. TCRdb re-called the PCR reads with MiXCR, one entry per CDR3 protein. The repertoire has roughly 680 distinct CDR3 sequences, roughly 13% of them found once; the top ten carry about 30%. The sequence was collected from a human donor in good health. What was sequenced was CD4+ T cells from blood, cultured in vitro. The chain employs TRBV6-5 and TRBJ2-7, with D maybe TRBD2 (5 bases). The CDR3 sequence is CASSYRREGSHEQYF. For the CDR3, the DNA is TGTGCCAGCAGTTACCGGCGAGAGGGATCCCACGAGCAGTACTTC.